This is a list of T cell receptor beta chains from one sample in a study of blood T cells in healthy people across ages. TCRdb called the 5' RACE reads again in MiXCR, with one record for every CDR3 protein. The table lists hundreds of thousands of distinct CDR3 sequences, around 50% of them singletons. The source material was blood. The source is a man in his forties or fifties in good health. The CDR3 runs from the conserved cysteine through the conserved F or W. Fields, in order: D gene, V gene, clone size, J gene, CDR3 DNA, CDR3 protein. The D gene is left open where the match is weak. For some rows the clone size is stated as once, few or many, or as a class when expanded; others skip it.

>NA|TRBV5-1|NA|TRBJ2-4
TGCGCCAGCAGCTTGCCCGGGAGTAGAAACATTCAGTACTTC
CASSLPGSRNIQYF
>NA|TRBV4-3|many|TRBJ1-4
TGCGCCAGCAGCCGCTCGGACAGCTGGGATGAAAAACTGTTTTTT
CASSRSDSWDEKLFF
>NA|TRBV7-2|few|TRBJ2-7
TGTGCCAGCAGCTTAGTCGGTGGGCAGCTCTACGAGCAGTACTTC
CASSLVGGQLYEQYF
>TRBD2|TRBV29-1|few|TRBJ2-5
TGCAGCTTCTTGGAACTAGCGGGAGGACAAGAGACCCAGTACTTC
CSFLELAGGQETQYF
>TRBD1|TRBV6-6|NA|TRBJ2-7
TGTGCCAGCACTATGGGGGGACAGGGAATGGGCTACGAGCAGTACTTC
CASTMGGQGMGYEQYF
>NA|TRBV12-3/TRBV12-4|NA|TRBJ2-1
TGTGCCAGCAGATCGACAACCAGAAGCTTAAATGGGCAGTTCTTC
CASRSTTRSLNGQFF
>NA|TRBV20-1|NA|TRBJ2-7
TGCAGTGCTAGTGGTGTGGACTACGACTACGAGCAGTACTTC
CSASGVDYDYEQYF
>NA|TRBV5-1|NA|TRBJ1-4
TGCGCCAGCAGCCGCAGGGGAATTAATGAAAAACTGTTTTTT
CASSRRGINEKLFF
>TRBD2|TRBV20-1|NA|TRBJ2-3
TGCAGTCTGACCGGGAGGATCTCCACAGATACGCAGTATTTT
CSLTGRISTDTQYF
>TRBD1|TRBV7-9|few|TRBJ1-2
TGTGCCAGCAGACAACAGGGGTATGGCTACACCTTC
CASRQQGYGYTF
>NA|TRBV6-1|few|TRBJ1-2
TGTGCCAGCAGTGAAGAGGCTCACTATGGCTACACCTTC
CASSEEAHYGYTF
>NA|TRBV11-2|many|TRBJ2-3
TGTGCTATCACGGGGCAGGCCACAGATACGCAGTATTTT
CAITGQATDTQYF
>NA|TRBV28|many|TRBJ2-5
TGTGCCAGCAGTGTCAACAGGGAGACCCAGTACTTC
CASSVNRETQYF
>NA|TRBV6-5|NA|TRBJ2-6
TGTGCCAGCAGGCCTGCCGGCGCTGGGGCCAACGTCCTGACTTTC
CASRPAGAGANVLTF
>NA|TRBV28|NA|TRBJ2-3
TGTGCCAGCAGTCCACCCGCGGGAACGCAGTATTTT
CASSPPAGTQYF
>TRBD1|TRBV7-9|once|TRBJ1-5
TGTGCCAGCAGCATAACAGGGGAGGGTAGCAATCAGCCCCAGCATTTT
CASSITGEGSNQPQHF
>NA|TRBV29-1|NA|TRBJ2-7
TGCAGCGTATCGAATGCCCGCAACGAGCAGTACTTC
CSVSNARNEQYF